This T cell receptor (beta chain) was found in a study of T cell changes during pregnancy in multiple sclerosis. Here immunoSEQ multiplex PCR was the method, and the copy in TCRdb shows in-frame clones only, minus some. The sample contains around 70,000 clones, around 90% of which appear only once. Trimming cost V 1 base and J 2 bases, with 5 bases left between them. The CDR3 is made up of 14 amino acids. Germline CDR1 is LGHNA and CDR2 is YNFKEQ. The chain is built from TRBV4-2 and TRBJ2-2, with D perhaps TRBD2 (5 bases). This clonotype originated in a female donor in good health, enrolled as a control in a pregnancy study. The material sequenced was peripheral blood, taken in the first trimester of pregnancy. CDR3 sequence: CASSQAGNTGELFF. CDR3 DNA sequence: TGTGCCAGCAGCCAAGCGGGAAACACCGGGGAGCTGTTTTTT.